A single T cell receptor (beta chain) is shown here with its context. The target antigen is unknown. Germline CDR1 and CDR2: SNHLY and FYNNEI. V was clipped by 6 bases and J by 15 bases, with 15 bases between them. The length of the CDR3 is 11 residues. The data originate from a study of cytomegalovirus exposure and HLA in healthy donors. The study's findings and limits: Per published accounts, TCR beta sequences correctly predicted the HLA-A and HLA-B alleles of most subjects.

Use of 60 Vbeta and 13 Jbeta primers characterized the PCR. Profiling relied on immunoSEQ multiplex PCR, and the TCRdb table lists in-frame clones only, not all of them. Among 100,000 to 150,000 clones listed, about 80% were seen once. The TCR comes from a man aged 35-49 years in good health and CMV-seronegative. The source material was PBMCs. V is TRBV2 and J is TRBJ2-1, with D tentatively TRBD2 (6 bases). The CDR3: CASRPSVHVFF. In DNA form, the CDR3 reads TGTGCCAGCAGACCTAGCGTCCACGTGTTCTTC.